This T cell receptor beta chain appears in the sequencing data of a study of read filtering for tumor transcriptome and immune sequencing. Study overall: 8 patients were R-ISS I, some 15 were R-ISS II, 6 or 7 were R-ISS III. Study results and caveats: Approximately 82% of IR-seq clonotypes had a single read, yet these held about 3.5% of reads. Sorted CD138-negative bone marrow cells were not purified T cells.

Molecular barcoded adaptors covering alpha/delta and beta/gamma chains were used on approximately 400 ng RNA. One entry per CDR3 protein results from TCRdb running MiXCR on the reads. The sample yields 100,000 to 150,000 distinct CDR3 sequences, less than 15% seen once. The CDR3 covers 17 residues. Germline CDR1 LGHNA, CDR2 YNFKEQ. Trimming shortened V by 0 bases and J by 1 base, and 10 bases separated the two germline ends. This clonotype was found many times. The antigen remains unidentified. Sampling of bone marrow took place during active disease in every patient. Specimen: a population of CD138-negative cells sorted from bone marrow. The chain couples TRBV4-2 to TRBJ2-6, with D possibly being TRBD2 (6 bases). The sequence was collected from a donor at least 40 years old with multiple myeloma. The CDR3 region is CASSQDRAGSGANVLTF. DNA of the CDR3: TGTGCCAGCAGCCAAGATCGGGCGGGGTCTGGGGCCAACGTCCTGACTTTC.